This TCR beta chain was obtained from a study of cytomegalovirus exposure and HLA in healthy donors (dated 2017 in TCRdb). Study-wide context: According to a later analysis, the 120 or so validation repertoires were produced on the same platform as the approximately 600 repertoires of the first cohort. The aim of the study was to test whether cataloging public T cell receptors could identify signatures of past pathogen exposure. A separate validation cohort of 90 to 150 different subjects was used in addition to the roughly 620-subject first cohort. To predict cytomegalovirus infection status, the study brought together high-throughput TCR immunosequencing, statistical association of individual TCRs with disease status, and machine learning.

The CDR3 goes from the cysteine to the phenylalanine over 14 residues. Only the CDR3 part of the read is kept: 42 bases, read in frame from the first base. Relative to germline, V is 5 bases shorter and J is 4 bases shorter, with 14 bases between their ends. The germline V gene provides CDR1 SGHVS and CDR2 FQNEAQ. Overall study results and their limits: Across donors, most TCR sequences were observed very rarely, whereas some public TCRs were present in many individuals. The study gave a list of 150 to 200 TCR beta chains associated with cytomegalovirus. The authors suggested that the approach could potentially be extended to other disease states and immunological phenotypes. In vitro tests confirmed that three of the cytomegalovirus-associated TCR beta chains recognize cytomegalovirus antigens. Cytomegalovirus status was reported to be diagnosed by the classifier with high specificity and sensitivity in both the original and validation cohorts. The validation cohort had no HLA typing available for a later analysis, so co-occurrence within that cohort was assessed over all 130 or so repertoires. Subsequent analysis determined that TCRs grouped into clusters in the first cohort also showed a tendency toward co-occurrence across the roughly 130 validation repertoires, and 94% of cluster scores exceeded 0.

Preparation of the library involved the immunoSEQ multiplex PCR assay. In the source study's methods: A statistical classification framework was developed to diagnose cytomegalovirus status using the catalog of TCR beta chain sequences. Imported from immuneACCESS, the table was reduced by TCRdb to in-frame sequences with V and J called. These copies leave out some clones; in studies compared against another copy, an unresolved V gene accounts for under half, and the cause of the remainder is not known. The DNA gave D and trimming, while V, J and clone size come from that table. This sample has 200,000 or so clones in its table, and roughly 84% of those were observed once. The ten largest make up 10% to 15% of the sample. Separate from the roughly 630-subject first cohort, the validation cohort of about 110 subjects was the group to which the donors belonged. With regard to this clone: No antigen is known for it. Base qualities were left out, and no much larger clone turns up one base away.

In this chain, TRBV7-8 is recombined with TRBJ2-5; the D segment could be TRBD2, given 5 matching bases. The origin of this receptor is a woman in her 30s in good health and CMV-seropositive. Sequencing input: PBMCs. The bases read TGTGCCAGCAGCCCGAGGGTGGGTCGAGAGACCCAGTACTTC. This translates into CASSPRVGRETQYF. The full variable domain, with segments outside the CDR3 supplied by the reference TRBV7-8 and TRBJ2-5 proteins, appears as GAGVSQSPRYKVAKRGQDVALRCDPISGHVSLFWYQQALGQGPEFLTYFQNEAQLDKSGLPSDRFFAERPEGSVSTLKIQRTQQEDSAVYLCASSPRVGRETQYFGPGTRLLVL.